This T cell receptor beta chain was captured in a study of response to subunit inactivated influenza vaccine (dated by TCRdb to about 2018). For the study in its entirety: The study used deep quantitative T cell receptor repertoire profiling to track responses to a trivalent subunit inactivated influenza vaccine.

The time point tag for this specimen amounts to: 45 days after influenza vaccine administration. V lost 3 bases and J lost 3 bases; the stretch between them is 15 bases long. The CDR3, cysteine through phenylalanine, is 17 amino acids long. Just the 51-base CDR3 DNA is kept, in frame starting at base 1. This clonotype has only a few counts. Which antigen it targets is not known. Base quality data are lacking; no much larger clone is found one base away. Study-level results and caveats: It was suggested by the authors that each seasonal influenza vaccination may recruit only a limited number of new T cells.

The method behind the library was RT-PCR. The listed sequencing device is Illumina HiSeq 2500. TCRdb ran its own pipeline on the public reads, namely fastp trimming at Q25 and MiXCR clone calling, and kept in-frame beta chains. Identical CDR3 protein sequences are pooled into one entry, listed with their most common genes and DNA. The sample table shows approximately 530,000 distinct CDR3 sequences, and over 10% are seen once. The ten most abundant clones make up about 12% of the sample. Sequences were derived from PBMCs from blood, sampled roughly 46 days after vaccination. The origin of this receptor is a man in his fifties who received an inactivated influenza vaccine. Donor details come from another sample of the same person, matched by shared clones. Recombination connected TRBV12-3 or TRBV12-4 to TRBJ2-6; no D gene call is confident. In nucleotide form, the sequence is TGTGCCAGCAGTTTCCCTTTCGGTTGGAGTGGGGCCAACGTCCTGACTTTC. The resulting protein is CASSFPFGWSGANVLTF.